The T cell receptor beta chain under discussion was sequenced for a study of identifying expanded T cells in peripheral blood. TCRdb's copy holds only in-frame clones and misses some; the assay was immunoSEQ multiplex PCR. This sample has 110,000 or so clones; 88% occur once, and the top ten carry under 9%. Study-wide findings and caveats: About 1.3 clones differed between technical replicates, versus roughly 17 and 20 over time.

Remarks on this clone: What it binds is unknown.

The CDR3 loop spans 14 amino acids. The germline V and J ends were trimmed by 4 bases and 7 bases, with 13 bases remaining between them. Germline CDR1 is MNHNY and CDR2 is SVGAGI (reference sequence). The chain is built from TRBV6-6 and TRBJ1-4; a weak D match, TRBD1 (6 bases). The TCR originated in a person between 18 and 69 years old in good health. Sequencing was done on a sample of blood. CDR3 nucleotides: TGTGCCAGCAGTTCCGGGACAAGATCTGAAAAACTGTTTTTT. Residues: CASSSGTRSEKLFF.